This T cell receptor beta chain was found in a study of regulatory T cells in long-lasting Graves disease. In building TCR beta libraries, iRepertoire HTBI primers were used together with Arm-PCR of CDR3 regions. TCRdb independently ran MiXCR on the multiplex PCR reads; one entry per CDR3 protein. The top ten hold more than 20% of the sample, which has some 560,000 distinct CDR3 sequences, more than 15% seen once. Specified time point: newly diagnosed GD, antithyroid drugs for less than 3 months. PBMCs provided the RNA from which the TCR library was made. There are a few counts of this clonotype. The same data also went into a second study, on T cells in Graves' hyperthyroidism and ophthalmopathy.

The source material was peripheral blood mononuclear cells (PBMCs), sampled at new diagnosis, from a patient treated with antithyroid drugs. This TCR was sampled from a woman aged 40-60 years with Graves disease.

CDR3 nucleotides: TGTGCCAGCAGCCAAGAAGTCGACCCGGGCCTTCGAGGCGAAAAACTGTTTTTT. This encodes CASSQEVDPGLRGEKLFF. The V and J genes are TRBV3-1 and TRBJ1-4; D gene uncertain. With 0 bases removed from V and 8 bases from J, the gap between germline ends came to 22 bases. Germline values: CDR1 LGHDT, CDR2 YNNKEL (reference sequence). The CDR3 covers 18 residues.